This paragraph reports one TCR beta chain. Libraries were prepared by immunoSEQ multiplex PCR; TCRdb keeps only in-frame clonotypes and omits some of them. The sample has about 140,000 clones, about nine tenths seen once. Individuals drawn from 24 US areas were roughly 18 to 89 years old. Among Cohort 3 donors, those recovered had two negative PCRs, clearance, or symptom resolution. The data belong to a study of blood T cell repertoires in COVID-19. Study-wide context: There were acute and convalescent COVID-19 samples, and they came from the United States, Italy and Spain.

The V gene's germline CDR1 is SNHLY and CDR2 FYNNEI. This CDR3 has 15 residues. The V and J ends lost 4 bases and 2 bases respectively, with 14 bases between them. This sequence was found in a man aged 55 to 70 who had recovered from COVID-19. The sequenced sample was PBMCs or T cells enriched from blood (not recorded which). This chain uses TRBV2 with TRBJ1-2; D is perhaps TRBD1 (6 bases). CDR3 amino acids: CASSGGQTINYGYTF. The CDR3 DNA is TGTGCCAGCAGTGGCGGACAGACAATAAACTATGGCTACACCTTC.